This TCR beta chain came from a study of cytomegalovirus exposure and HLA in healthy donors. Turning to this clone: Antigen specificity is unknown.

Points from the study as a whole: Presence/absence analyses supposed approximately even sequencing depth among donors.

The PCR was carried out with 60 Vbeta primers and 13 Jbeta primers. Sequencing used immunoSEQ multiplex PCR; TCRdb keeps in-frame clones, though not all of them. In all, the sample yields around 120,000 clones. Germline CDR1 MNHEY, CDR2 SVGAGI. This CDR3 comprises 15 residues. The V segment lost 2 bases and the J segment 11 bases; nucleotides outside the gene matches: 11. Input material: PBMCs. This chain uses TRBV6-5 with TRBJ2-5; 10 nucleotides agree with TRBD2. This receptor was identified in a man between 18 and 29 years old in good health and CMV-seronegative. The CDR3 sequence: CASSYALAGVGEQYF. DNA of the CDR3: TGTGCCAGCAGTTACGCGCTAGCGGGAGTAGGGGAGCAGTACTTC.